This TCR beta chain was sequenced for a study of vaccination effects on CD4 cells after COVID-19 (dated by TCRdb to 2022 to 2024). For the study in its entirety: Across the study, the median time from the second dose to post-vaccine sampling was 72 days (range 14 to 241). SARS-CoV-2 spike-specific CD4+ TCR repertoires from before and after mRNA vaccination were compared in COVID-19 convalescent patients and in infection-naive vaccine recipients. A total of 10 COVID-19 convalescent patients and several SARS-CoV-2-naive healthy vaccine recipients were included in the full study. Cultures from other donors in the study were sequenced with the Oncomine TCR Beta short-read assay on an Illumina iSeq 100.

CDR1 is given as SGHRS and CDR2 as YFSETQ, both from the germline V gene. V and J are truncated by 0 bases and 1 base respectively, leaving an intervening sequence of 10 bases. Including cysteine and phenylalanine, the CDR3 has 15 amino acids. Solely the CDR3 DNA is kept, with 45 bases framed from the first base. Library method: the immunoSEQ multiplex PCR assay. DNA from the cultured, isolated CD4+ T cells was subjected to TCR beta CDR3 sequencing. Per the source publication's procedure: Non-productive TCR sequences were discarded, and reads were trimmed to the CDR3 region, with only CDR3s of 7 or more amino acids retained. Antigen-specific clonotypes were identified using the MANAFEST web app by comparison of expansion in peptide wells against reference cultures. To be called positive, a clone needed expansion at FDR<0.05 compared with the reference and with all other wells, an odds ratio greater than 5, and a frequency greater than 0.1% in two replicate wells. Cross-reactive clonotypes were defined as significantly expanded in SARS-CoV-2 spike wells and in at least one common cold coronavirus spike condition. CDR3 similarity was assessed by Levenshtein distance with the stringdist R package, and unrooted trees were built with ape in R 3.6.1. TCRdb retrieved this table from immuneACCESS and kept in-frame rearrangements only. Not all clones are present; in checked studies, unresolved V genes account for under half, and no reason is known for the remainder. The DNA gave D and trimming, while V, J and clone size come from that table. Across this sample there are some 70,000 clones, with roughly four fifths seen only once. The ten largest account for approximately 1.2% of the sample.

In the ViraFEST assay, PBMC were stimulated with viral peptide pools, and TCR sequencing was then used to find antigen-specific CD4+ T cell clonotypes based on their expansion. After more than 9 days of culture, CD4+ T cells were isolated with the EasySep CD4+ T cell isolation kit. Participants received two doses of either the BNT162b2 or the mRNA-1273 mRNA SARS-CoV-2 vaccine. The absence of prior SARS-CoV-2 infection in healthy vaccine recipients was confirmed by negative nucleocapsid antibodies before and after vaccination. Each well held more than 1.5 million PBMC cultured in IMDM containing roughly 5% human AB serum, 8.5 to 10 IU/ml IL-2 and gentamicin, along with around 11 ug/ml peptides. On days 3 and 7, half of the culture medium was replaced with fresh IL-2-containing medium. Unless otherwise noted, each peptide stimulation condition was cultured in triplicate wells. Using Ficoll-Paque Plus gradient centrifugation, PBMC were separated from whole blood and then either used fresh or cryopreserved at -140C. The spike proteins of SARS-CoV-2 and of the common cold coronaviruses HCoV-NL63, HCoV-OC43 and HCoV-229E were spanned by overlapping peptide pools. The QIAamp micro DNA kit was used to extract genomic DNA from the cultured CD4+ T cells.

Results the study describes overall, beyond this receptor: The study was limited by a small number of convalescent patients and lacked early post-infection timepoints. Among healthy vaccine recipients, nearly all vaccine-induced clones were SARS-CoV-2 mono-reactive, and only 1 of 255 was cross-reactive with common cold coronaviruses. Both infection-induced and vaccine-induced clones contracted markedly at late post-vaccination timepoints, which is consistent with waning T cell responses.

As for this clone: Its target antigen remains unknown. Base qualities were left out, and no much larger clone turns up one base away.

The sequence links TRBV5-1 to TRBJ2-5, and possibly TRBD1, on 6 matching bases. The source was CD4+ T cells from PBMCs cultured with HCoV-229E spike peptides, collected after COVID-19 vaccination. The cell subset or site label on this specimen signifies: HCoV-229E spike overlapping peptide pool stimulation. The receptor was derived from a human donor who received a COVID-19 vaccine. The DNA sequence is as follows: TGCGCCAGCAGCTTGGCCAGGGGAACCCAAGAGACCCAGTACTTC. It translates to CASSLARGTQETQYF.